These 27 T cell receptor beta chains were sequenced from one sample in a study of blood T cells in healthy people across ages. A sample-barcoded 5' primer and a J-beta primer mix were used in a second PCR of roughly 7 to 11 cycles. TCRdb called the 5' RACE reads again in MiXCR, with one record for every CDR3 protein. The sample holds 1,500,000 or so distinct CDR3 sequences, approximately 60% seen once. Specimen: blood. Receptors originate from a man aged 18 to 30 in good health.

The chain is built from TRBV12-3 or TRBV12-4 and TRBJ2-2; D remains unclear. The CDR3 sequence is 12 residues long. The V end was cut by 3 bases, the J end by 10 bases, with 9 bases between. The CDR3, as DNA: TGTGCCAGCAGTTTTTCGGCTGCGGAGCTGTTTTTT. This gives the protein CASSFSAAELFF.

This chain links TRBV5-1 with TRBJ1-4, with 7 bases matching TRBD1. This CDR3 is built from 16 residues. Germline lookup yields CDR1 SGHRS and CDR2 YFSETQ. Trimming removed 4 bases from V and 7 bases from J; junction bases left unmatched: 13. CDR3 sequence reads: CASSPTGTVTPEKLFF. The CDR3 DNA sequence: TGCGCCAGCAGCCCGACGGGGACAGTGACCCCTGAAAAACTGTTTTTT.

The chain combines TRBV20-1 with TRBJ2-7, with D possibly TRBD2 on 6 matching bases. V was pared by 1 base and J by 0 bases, with 10 bases between. Germline CDR1 reads DFQATT; CDR2 reads SNEGSKA (reference sequence). The length of the CDR3 is 14 residues. The CDR3 protein is CSARVAVSSYEQYF. The CDR3 region has the DNA TGCAGTGCTAGAGTAGCGGTAAGCTCCTACGAGCAGTACTTC.

In this sample, this clonotype turned up a few times. This rearrangement joins TRBV20-1 to TRBJ2-7, with TRBD2 matching 12 bases. Germline CDR1 is DFQATT and CDR2 is SNEGSKA (reference sequence). The V gene end was trimmed by 3 bases and the J gene end by 4 bases; junction bases not matched to a gene: 7. The CDR3 covers 15 residues. This chain's CDR3 is CSARRGLAGFYEQYF. CDR3 coding DNA: TGCAGTGCTAGGCGGGGACTAGCGGGTTTTTACGAGCAGTACTTC.

This clonotype has more than one count but fewer than ten. V is TRBV28 and J is TRBJ2-1, with 11 bases fitting TRBD2. CDR1 MDHEN and CDR2 SYDVKM come from the germline V gene. V was pared by 1 base and J by 8 bases, with 16 bases of the junction left unmatched. This CDR3 is 19 amino acids long. The CDR3 sequence is CASSLYLAGGYARADEQFF. The CDR3 bases are TGTGCCAGCAGTTTATACCTAGCGGGGGGATACGCGCGCGCTGATGAGCAGTTCTTC.

This clonotype turned up a few times. The chain carries TRBV6-5 and TRBJ1-2; TRBD1 is a possible D gene (6 bases). The germline V gene has CDR1 MNHEY and CDR2 SVGAGI. The V gene lost 6 bases and the J gene lost 5 bases, with 19 bases spanning the gap. This CDR3 comprises 15 residues. In DNA, the CDR3 is TGTGCCAGCAGGACCGGACAGATAAACATGTATGGCTACACCTTC. As protein: CASRTGQINMYGYTF.

Notes on this clonotype: One end of the junction fails to match germline, which may point to a read error. The V and J genes are TRBV4-1 and TRBJ1-5; D gene unclear. The CDR3 is made up of 12 amino acids. The germline V gene encodes CDR1 MGHRA and CDR2 YSYEKL. The CDR3 reads CASSQGTQHQHF. The DNA for the CDR3 is TGCGCCAGCAGCCAGGGTACTCAGCACCAGCATTTT.

In its sample, this clonotype was seen once. The chain links TRBV20-1 to TRBJ2-3; 7 positions agree with TRBD2. This CDR3 contains 14 residues. The germline gives CDR1 DFQATT, CDR2 SNEGSKA (reference sequence). V lost 5 bases to trimming and J lost 5 bases; unmatched junction nucleotides: 10. Here the CDR3 DNA reads TGCAGTGCTCCCCCGCATGCGGGGGAAGATACGCAGTATTTT. This translates into CSAPPHAGEDTQYF.

The chain is built from TRBV20-1 and TRBJ1-4; 8 bases map to TRBD1. V gave up 0 bases and J gave up 2 bases; unmatched junction bases: 2. Germline loops: CDR1 DFQATT, CDR2 SNEGSKA (reference sequence). The CDR3 runs to 15 residues. The CDR3, as DNA: TGCAGTGCTAGAGACAGGACAGGGACTAATGAAAAACTGTTTTTT. Amino acid sequence: CSARDRTGTNEKLFF.

The rearrangement links TRBV10-3 to TRBJ2-1, with TRBD2 matching over 11 bases. V trimming: 10 bases; J trimming: 8 bases; junction bases outside the gene matches: 10. The CDR3 spans 14 residues. The germline CDR1 and CDR2 sequences are ENHRY and SYGVKD. In nucleotides, the CDR3 is TGTGCCAGCTTCTCCGGGACTAGCGGAGATGAGCAGTTCTTC. It encodes CASFSGTSGDEQFF.

V gene TRBV6-5 combines with J gene TRBJ1-2; tentatively, D is TRBD1 (5 bases). Trimming left V 7 bases short and J 4 bases short, with 16 bases between. The CDR3 spans 14 residues. From germline, CDR1 is MNHEY and CDR2 SVGAGI. The CDR3, as DNA: TGTGCCAGCACCTCAGGGACGCCGACCTATGGCTACACCTTC. Encoded protein: CASTSGTPTYGYTF.

The CDR3 here is CSVAEGYIGPQHF. The CDR3 coding sequence is TGCAGCGTTGCTGAAGGATACATAGGCCCCCAGCATTTT. This sequence joins TRBV29-1 and TRBJ1-5; D is uncertain. This CDR3 comprises 13 residues. Per germline, CDR1 SQVTM and CDR2 ANQGSEA. The ends were cut back, 4 bases at V and 10 bases at J, with 17 bases in the middle.

This clonotype was seen only a few times. The CDR3 loop reads CASSLTGLAEEETQYF. DNA of the CDR3: TGTGCCAGCAGTTTGACGGGACTAGCGGAAGAAGAGACCCAGTACTTC. The V and J genes are TRBV12-3 or TRBV12-4 and TRBJ2-5, with 11 positions matching TRBD2. The length of the CDR3 is 16 residues. J gave up 3 bases and V 3 bases, and 6 bases lay outside the gene matches.

The chain is built from TRBV4-2 and TRBJ2-5, with D perhaps TRBD1 (7 bases). Germline assignment: CDR1 LGHNA and CDR2 YNFKEQ. CDR3 length: 15 residues. The germline V and J ends were trimmed by 4 bases and 1 base, with 13 bases remaining between them. The CDR3 loop is CASSPRQGLQETQYF. CDR3 coding DNA: TGTGCCAGCAGCCCCAGACAGGGACTCCAAGAGACCCAGTACTTC.

This clonotype occurred once. The CDR3 nucleotides are TGTGCCAGCAGCTTCCCGACAGGGCGCAATGAGCAGTACTTC. It is translated as CASSFPTGRNEQYF. The chain joins TRBV7-9 to TRBJ2-5, with 7 bases matching TRBD1. Germline V lookup: CDR1 SEHNR, CDR2 FQNEAQ (reference sequence). Trimming removed 3 bases from V and 11 bases from J; junction bases left unmatched: 12. This CDR3 has 14 amino acids.

This rearrangement joins TRBV20-1 to TRBJ2-1, with 7 bases fitting TRBD2. Trimming cost V 4 bases and J 10 bases; bases outside gene matches: 19. The CDR3 is 16 residues long. Germline CDR1 is DFQATT and CDR2 is SNEGSKA (reference sequence). The CDR3 protein is CSATMLGGSGTYEQFF. The CDR3 DNA reads as TGCAGTGCTACAATGCTGGGCGGGAGTGGGACCTACGAGCAGTTCTTC.

The chain is built from TRBV3-1 and TRBJ2-1; D could derive from TRBD1 or TRBD2 (5 bases each). CDR1 is LGHDT and CDR2 is YNNKEL in the germline V gene (reference sequence). With 1 base removed from V and 5 bases from J, the gap between germline ends came to 12 bases. The CDR3 extends over 15 amino acids. The DNA for the CDR3 is TGTGCCAGCAGCCAAGCGCCTAGCAGGGACAATGAGCAGTTCTTC. As protein: CASSQAPSRDNEQFF.

This clonotype was seen a few times. CDR3 DNA: TGTGCCAGCAGCCAAGAGTTACGAGGACCTGCAAGCTACACCTTC. It translates to CASSQELRGPASYTF. This chain uses TRBV4-2 with TRBJ1-2, with D unclear. Germline lookup yields CDR1 LGHNA and CDR2 YNFKEQ. V shed 0 bases and J shed 9 bases, with 17 bases lying between them. The CDR3 runs to 15 residues.

The chain carries TRBV4-1 and TRBJ2-3; D is possibly TRBD2 (6 bases). The V end was cut by 4 bases, the J end by 0 bases, with 20 bases between. Looked up from germline, CDR1 is MGHRA and CDR2 is YSYEKL. This CDR3 has 18 residues. CDR3 in DNA: TGCGCCAGCAGCCGCTCTCAGGCGGCGGGGCGGAGCACAGATACGCAGTATTTT. It encodes CASSRSQAAGRSTDTQYF.

V and J are TRBV20-1 and TRBJ2-1; TRBD2 matches 9 bases. The germline gives CDR1 DFQATT, CDR2 SNEGSKA (reference sequence). V trimming: 0 bases; J trimming: 10 bases; junction bases outside the gene matches: 13. CDR3 size: 16 residues. CDR3 amino acids: CSARDRVRAGGQEQFF. The CDR3 nucleotides read TGCAGTGCTAGAGATCGCGTCCGAGCGGGGGGCCAGGAGCAGTTCTTC.

This chain links TRBV10-3 with TRBJ2-4, with D possibly TRBD1 on 6 matching bases. TRBJ2-7 matches the DNA end more closely, so the J call is doubtful. In germline, CDR1 is ENHRY, CDR2 SYGVKD. This CDR3 spans 14 amino acids. CDR3 region: CAISEAQGTYEQYF. The CDR3 nucleotides are TGTGCCATCAGTGAGGCCCAGGGGACCTACGAGCAGTACTTC.

This sequence joins TRBV14 and TRBJ2-7, with a weak D call TRBD2 (6 bases). Trimming took 0 bases from V and 7 from J, leaving 19 bases between them. CDR1 and CDR2 from the germline V gene are SGHDN and FVKESK. CDR3 size: 16 residues. The CDR3 bases are TGTGCCAGCAGCCAAGAACAGTCTAGCGTGTACAATGAGCAGTACTTC. Amino acid sequence: CASSQEQSSVYNEQYF.

The chain has TRBV27 and TRBJ2-7; the D is unclear. The germline gives CDR1 MNHEY, CDR2 SMNVEV (reference sequence). Trimming left V 3 bases short and J 3 bases short, with 24 bases between. The CDR3 loop spans 18 amino acids. The CDR3 sequence is CASSLKIGQSSWFYEQYF. CDR3 DNA: TGTGCCAGCAGTTTGAAGATAGGGCAGTCGAGCTGGTTCTACGAGCAGTACTTC.

V is TRBV20-1 and J is TRBJ2-4; 7 positions agree with TRBD2. The J call may be incorrect, as the DNA end agrees better with TRBJ2-7. The CDR3 is made up of 13 amino acids. Germline V CDR1 and CDR2: DFQATT, SNEGSKA (reference sequence). This CDR3 reads CSARTSDSYEQYF. The DNA of the CDR3 is TGCAGTGCCCGAACTAGCGACTCCTACGAGCAGTACTTC.

Concerning this clonotype: The junction and the germline gene differ at one end; a read error may be behind it. The CDR3 reads CGSKRRGSYNEQFF. The DNA for the CDR3 is TGTGGCAGCAAGCGGAGGGGCTCCTACAATGAGCAGTTCTTC. The chain recombines TRBV27 with TRBJ2-1; D perhaps matches TRBD2 (6 bases). The CDR3 has 14 residues. The germline V gene has CDR1 MNHEY and CDR2 SMNVEV (reference sequence).

The chain carries TRBV25-1 and TRBJ1-2, with D unclear. V was trimmed by 6 bases and J by 8 bases, leaving 10 bases between them. The CDR3 is 11 amino acids. Germline V gene lookup returns CDR1 MGHDK and CDR2 SYGVNS. CDR3 sequence: CASSDLGGYTF. The CDR3 region has the DNA TGTGCCAGCAGCGACTTAGGGGGCTACACCTTC.

The genes are TRBV6-2 or TRBV6-3 and TRBJ2-1, with D hard to call. The V end was cut by 4 bases, the J end by 6 bases, with 10 bases between. The CDR3 sequence is 13 residues long. Germline CDR1 is MNHEY and CDR2 is SVGEGT. The CDR3 reads CASSSGRINEQFF. In DNA form, the CDR3 reads TGTGCCAGCAGTTCCGGACGGATCAATGAGCAGTTCTTC.